These 14 T cell receptor beta chains share one sample of origin, sequenced in a study of vaccination effects on CD4 cells after COVID-19 (dated 2022 in TCRdb). Their antigens remain unidentified. The ViraFEST assay stimulated PBMC with viral peptide pools and then used TCR sequencing to identify antigen-specific CD4+ T cell clonotypes by expansion. After about 10 days of culture, CD4+ T cells were isolated with the EasySep CD4+ T cell isolation kit. Healthy vaccine recipients had no prior SARS-CoV-2 infection, confirmed by negative nucleocapsid antibodies before and after vaccination. The method behind the library was the immunoSEQ multiplex PCR assay. The table comes from immuneACCESS by way of TCRdb, which keeps in-frame sequences with V and J called. Part of the clones is missing from these tables; in studies checked, under half for an unresolved V gene and the rest for unknown reasons. The sample records about 70,000 clones, 75% to 85% of which are singletons. Of the sample, about 12% is held by the ten largest clones.

Sample: CD4+ T cells from PBMCs cultured with SARS-CoV-2 spike peptides, taken before COVID-19 vaccination. The cell subset or site label here, explained by the study, means: SARS-CoV-2 spike overlapping peptide pool stimulation. The receptors shown here come from a human donor who received a COVID-19 vaccine.

The rearrangement links TRBV28 to TRBJ2-7; the D gene is possibly TRBD1 (5 bases). Germline CDR1 reads MDHEN; CDR2 reads SYDVKM. Between the trimmed V and J ends, which lost 8 bases and 6 bases, there was a span of 20 bases. The length of the CDR3 is 14 residues. CDR3 sequence: CASGPHKGLGEQYV. The CDR3 coding sequence is TGTGCCAGCGGTCCACATAAGGGGTTGGGCGAGCAGTACGTC.

The rearrangement uses TRBV6-5 and TRBJ1-6; D unclear. The CDR3 consists of 16 residues. V shed 0 bases and J shed 7 bases, with 13 bases lying between them. From germline, CDR1 is MNHEY and CDR2 SVGAGI. The CDR3 DNA reads as TGTGCCAGCAGTTACTCGAGGACCGAGAACAATTCACCCCTCCACTTT. It yields the protein CASSYSRTENNSPLHF.

V and J are TRBV3-1 (or the pseudogene TRBV3-2) and TRBJ2-5; D may be TRBD1 (7 bases). The germline CDR1 and CDR2 sequences are LGHDT and YNNKEL (reference sequence). V dropped 6 bases and J dropped 5 bases, with 13 bases sitting between them. The CDR3 runs 13 residues. The CDR3 reads CASRSGGKETQYF. As DNA, the CDR3 is TGTGCCAGCAGGTCAGGGGGGAAGGAGACCCAGTACTTC.

This clone has only a few counts. The chain couples TRBV10-1 to TRBJ2-7; D remains unclear. Trimming removed 0 bases at V and 5 bases at J, with 5 bases between. CDR3 length equals 12 residues. The germline gives CDR1 WNHNN, CDR2 SYGVQD (reference sequence). The DNA for the CDR3 is TGCGCCAGCAGTGAGTCAAGGAACGAGCAGTACGTC. Its protein product is CASSESRNEQYV.

The gene calls are TRBV5-1 and TRBJ2-5; D may be TRBD1 (5 bases). The CDR3 runs 15 residues. Trimming shortened V by 4 bases and J by 5 bases, and 18 bases separated the two germline ends. Germline CDR1 is SGHRS and CDR2 is YFSETQ. The CDR3 DNA follows: TGCGCCAGCAGCGCCTGGACACTTACGGCGGAGACCCAGTACTTC. As protein: CASSAWTLTAETQYF.

This rearrangement joins TRBV5-1 to TRBJ2-2; either TRBD1 or TRBD2 may fit D (5 bases each). CDR1 is SGHRS and CDR2 is YFSETQ in the germline V gene. Trimming left V 7 bases short and J 0 bases short, with 10 bases between. The CDR3 contains 14 residues. CDR3 loop: CASGGGSNTGELFF. For the CDR3, the DNA is TGCGCCAGCGGGGGTGGATCGAACACCGGGGAGCTGTTTTTT.

The J gene is TRBJ1-5, the V gene TRBV2; D may be TRBD1 (6 bases). This CDR3 comprises 14 residues. V lost 6 bases and J lost 5, with 14 bases in between. In germline, CDR1 is SNHLY, CDR2 FYNNEI. This CDR3 reads CASSPGQGYQPQHF. DNA for the CDR3: TGTGCCAGCAGCCCGGGACAAGGGTATCAGCCCCAGCATTTT.

The V and J genes are TRBV7-8 and TRBJ1-3; D unclear. Germline V gives CDR1 SGHVS, CDR2 FQNEAQ. Trimming pared 3 bases from V and 2 bases from J, leaving 8 bases between. The CDR3 covers 14 residues. The CDR3 sequence: CASSFGSPGNTIYF. In nucleotides, the CDR3 is TGTGCCAGCAGCTTTGGCAGCCCTGGAAACACCATATATTTT.

The J gene is TRBJ2-4, the V gene TRBV5-1, with a tentative D call TRBD2 (6 bases). The V end lost 2 bases, the J end lost 8 bases, and 20 bases lay between the germline ends. There are 16 residues in the CDR3. CDR1 is SGHRS and CDR2 is YFSETQ in the germline V gene. The CDR3 reads CASSFFVGGAKDIQYF. The CDR3, as DNA: TGCGCCAGCAGCTTTTTCGTCGGCGGGGCGAAGGACATTCAGTACTTC.

The V gene is TRBV28, the J gene TRBJ1-3; TRBD1 matches 7 bases. CDR1 is MDHEN, CDR2 SYDVKM, per germline. The CDR3 contains 15 residues. J lost 1 base, V lost 6 bases, and 6 bases had no gene match. In DNA, the CDR3 is TGTGCCAGCAGCCTCAGGGGGAGTTCTGGAAACACCATATATTTT. It specifies CASSLRGSSGNTIYF.

This chain joins TRBV9 and TRBJ2-1; the match to TRBD2 covers 7 bases. The CDR3 has 13 amino acids. With 4 bases clipped from V and 3 bases from J, the junction kept 1 base outside the gene matches. Germline CDR1 is SGDLS and CDR2 is YYNGEE. CDR3 bases: TGTGCCAGCAGCCAGCGGGGCTACAATGAGCAGTTCTTC. Its protein is CASSQRGYNEQFF.

The rearrangement joins TRBV6-6 to TRBJ1-1, with TRBD1 identical over 10 bases. J gave up 1 base and V 2 bases, and 4 bases lay outside the gene matches. From germline, CDR1 is MNHNY and CDR2 SVGAGI (reference sequence). The CDR3 sequence is 16 residues long. The CDR3 is CASSYGGTGANTEAFF. The CDR3 region has the DNA TGTGCCAGCAGTTACGGAGGGACAGGGGCGAACACTGAAGCTTTCTTT.

The chain combines TRBV5-1 with TRBJ1-4; D remains ambiguous. Germline CDR1 reads SGHRS; CDR2 reads YFSETQ. The CDR3 runs 15 residues. V was cut by 4 bases and J by 8 bases, with 18 bases left in between. The CDR3 loop is CASSQRESGVEKLFF. The CDR3 coding sequence is TGCGCCAGCAGCCAAAGGGAGTCAGGAGTCGAAAAACTGTTTTTT.

In its sample, this clone was seen a few times. V is TRBV3-1 (or the pseudogene TRBV3-2) and J is TRBJ1-6, with D possibly matching TRBD1 (6 bases). Trimming took off 8 bases at V and 5 bases at J, with 13 bases between the two ends. The CDR3 totals 14 residues. Germline lookup yields CDR1 LGHDT and CDR2 YNNKEL (reference sequence). CDR3 nucleotides: TGTGCCAGCCGGGACACGAGACATAATTCACCCCTCCACTTT. This gives the protein CASRDTRHNSPLHF.